The next 12 T cell receptor beta chains were all read from a single sample in a study of cytomegalovirus exposure and HLA in healthy donors (dated by TCRdb to about 2017). The library was generated by the immunoSEQ multiplex PCR assay. A mixture of 60 forward primers for TCR Vbeta segments and 13 reverse primers for TCR Jbeta segments was used in the multiplex PCR. TCRdb took this table from immuneACCESS and kept in-frame rearrangements with V and J called. Such tables lack part of the clones; where checked against another copy, unresolved V genes explain under half of the gap, and the rest is unexplained. In this sample the table shows 150,000 to 200,000 clones, 75% of which occur a single time. The ten largest account for 2.5% to 3.5% of the sample. Material: PBMCs. The receptors shown here come from a woman between 50 and 59 years old in good health and CMV-seropositive.

This sequence joins TRBV19 and TRBJ1-6; 9 bases agree with TRBD1. Per the germline V gene, CDR1 is LNHDA and CDR2 is SQIVND (reference sequence). This CDR3 is built from 13 residues. The junction had 5 bases not matched to a gene; V was cut back by 9 bases and J by 8 bases. The CDR3 DNA reads TGTGCCAGCACCGGACAGGGGTATTCACCCCTCCACTTT. Translated: CASTGQGYSPLHF.

This sequence joins TRBV5-1 and TRBJ2-3; unclear D gene. CDR3 length: 11 amino acids. Trimming took off 1 base at V and 10 bases at J, with 7 bases between the two ends. Germline loops: CDR1 SGHRS, CDR2 YFSETQ. The CDR3 region has the DNA TGCGCCAGCAGCTTGAATGAGGCGCAGTATTTT. Translating it yields CASSLNEAQYF. The full variable domain, completed using reference TRBV5-1 and TRBJ2-3, is KAGVTQTPRYLIKTRGQQVTLSCSPISGHRSVSWYQQTPGQGLQFLFEYFSETQRNKGNFPGRFSGRQFSNSRSEMNVSTLELGDSALYLCASSLNEAQYFGPGTRLTVL.

The chain has TRBV9 and TRBJ2-3; 11 positions agree with TRBD2. Trimming at V came to 0 bases and at J to 2 bases, leaving 2 bases not matched to a gene. There are 16 residues in the CDR3. Germline loops: CDR1 SGDLS, CDR2 YYNGEE. CDR3 region: CASSVGTSGFTDTQYF. The DNA of the CDR3 is TGTGCCAGCAGCGTAGGGACTAGCGGGTTCACAGATACGCAGTATTTT.

V gene TRBV5-1 combines with J gene TRBJ2-5; a weak D match, TRBD1 (6 bases). The DNA matches TRBJ2-7 better at its end, which makes the J call doubtful. The CDR3 extends over 15 amino acids. Per the germline V gene, CDR1 is SGHRS and CDR2 is YFSETQ. CDR3 in DNA: TGCGCCAGCAATTTACTGGACAGTACAACCTACGAGCAGTACTTC. Translated, it gives CASNLLDSTTYEQYF.

This chain links TRBV5-6 with TRBJ1-2; 7 positions agree with TRBD1. Germline V gene sequence: CDR1 SGHDT, CDR2 YYEEEE. The V segment lost 4 bases and the J segment 5 bases; nucleotides outside the gene matches: 8. The CDR3 length is 14 residues. Here the CDR3 reads CASSTRTGAYGYTF. CDR3 DNA sequence: TGTGCCAGCAGCACGAGGACAGGCGCTTATGGCTACACCTTC.

This sequence joins TRBV19 and TRBJ1-5, with 8 bases that match TRBD1. After removal of 6 bases from V and 0 bases from J, the junction contained 13 bases not matched to a gene. The CDR3 totals 18 residues. Germline loops: CDR1 LNHDA, CDR2 SQIVND (reference sequence). CDR3: CASSRGRQGLNSNQPQHF. CDR3 in DNA: TGTGCCAGTAGCCGCGGTAGACAGGGGCTTAATAGCAATCAGCCCCAGCATTTT.

The rearrangement uses TRBV7-9 and TRBJ1-1; D remains ambiguous. The CDR3 spans 14 residues. Trimming removed 7 bases at V and 4 bases at J, with 16 bases between. CDR1 is SEHNR, CDR2 FQNEAQ, per germline (reference sequence). CDR3 sequence (DNA): TGTGCCAGCAACCTTCAACTAGAAGGCACTGAAGCTTTCTTT. This sequence encodes CASNLQLEGTEAFF.

The V call is TRBV30, the J call TRBJ1-3; D is unclear. Germline V CDR1 and CDR2: GTSNPN, SVGIG (reference sequence). This CDR3 comprises 15 residues. Trimming stripped 3 bases from V and 0 bases from J, with 12 bases between. The CDR3 region is CAWSRDYNSGNTIYF. In nucleotides, the CDR3 is TGTGCCTGGAGCAGAGACTACAACTCTGGAAACACCATATATTTT.

This CDR3 is CASSPRAGGWTQYF. In nucleotides, the CDR3 is TGTGCCAGCAGCCCTCGAGCGGGGGGTTGGACGCAGTATTTT. V and J are TRBV7-2 and TRBJ2-3, with 9 bases matching TRBD2. V dropped 5 bases and J dropped 9; count of bases not matched to a gene: 9. Germline CDR1 reads SGHTA; CDR2 reads FQGNSA. The CDR3 consists of 14 residues. The whole variable domain, remainder taken from reference TRBV7-2 and TRBJ2-3, is GAGVSQSPSNKVTEKGKDVELRCDPISGHTALYWYRQSLGQGLEFLIYFQGNSAPDKSGLPSDRFSAERTGGSVSTLTIQRTQQEDSAVYLCASSPRAGGWTQYFGPGTRLTVL.

This chain connects TRBV15 to TRBJ1-5; the match to TRBD1 covers 10 bases. The germline V gene encodes CDR1 LNHNV and CDR2 YYDKDF (reference sequence). With 0 bases clipped from V and 5 bases from J, the junction kept 10 bases outside the gene matches. The CDR3 extends over 18 amino acids. The CDR3 DNA is TGTGCCACCAGCAGAGAGAAATTGGGGGACAGGGGATATCAGCCCCAGCATTTT. Translated: CATSREKLGDRGYQPQHF.

This clone was recorded a few times. This chain links TRBV11-2 with TRBJ2-7; maybe TRBD2 (5 bases). CDR1 is SGHAT and CDR2 is FQNNGV in the germline V gene. Trimming took off 5 bases at V and 1 base at J, with 12 bases between the two ends. CDR3 length equals 14 residues. CDR3 protein: CASSPSTGSYEQYF. CDR3 nucleotide sequence: TGTGCCAGCAGCCCTTCGACGGGGTCCTACGAGCAGTACTTC.

The count of this clone is one. In DNA form, the CDR3 reads TGTGCCTGGAGTAGGGACAGCTTCATAGTGAGCGAGCAGTACTTC. This sequence encodes CAWSRDSFIVSEQYF. The genes are TRBV30 and TRBJ2-7; 7 nucleotides align to TRBD1. Trimming took 2 bases from V and 6 from J; bases not matched to a gene: 13. Germline values: CDR1 GTSNPN, CDR2 SVGIG (reference sequence). The CDR3 contains 15 residues.